A selection of T cell receptor beta chains follows, all from one sample in a study of blood T cells in healthy people across ages. TCRdb recomputed calls from the 5' RACE reads with MiXCR, one row per CDR3 protein. Here the sample spans around 1.5 million distinct CDR3 sequences, around 59% being singletons. Input material: blood. Receptors were obtained from a man in his late teens or twenties in good health. Each CDR3 is given with its conserved first and last residue. A D gene is named only where the DNA matches it firmly. Rows give clone size only sometimes, using once, few, many, or a class for an expanded clone.

v_gene	d_gene	len	abundance	j_gene	CDR3aa	CDR3nt
TRBV14	TRBD2	15	few	TRBJ2-3	CASSQLADLSDTQYF	TGTGCCAGCAGTCAACTAGCGGACCTCTCAGATACGCAGTATTTT
TRBV29-1	-	12	few	TRBJ2-5	CSVESRGETQYF	TGCAGCGTTGAATCACGGGGAGAGACCCAGTACTTC
TRBV6-5	-	15	-	TRBJ2-5	CASSYSITDQETQYF	TGTGCCAGCAGTTACTCGATCACAGACCAAGAGACCCAGTACTTC
TRBV13	TRBD1	15	many	TRBJ1-6	CASSLAGTGNSPLHF	TGTGCCAGCAGCTTAGCCGGGACAGGTAATTCACCCCTCCACTTT
TRBV12-3/TRBV12-4	-	14	-	TRBJ2-1	CASSPNRVGNEQFF	TGTGCCAGCAGTCCAAACAGGGTGGGGAATGAGCAGTTCTTC
TRBV20-1	-	15	few	TRBJ2-7	CSARDSGTHHYEQYF	TGCAGTGCTAGAGATAGTGGGACACACCATTACGAGCAGTACTTC
TRBV10-3	-	13	-	TRBJ2-7	CAISGKDDDEQYF	TGTGCCATCAGTGGAAAAGATGACGACGAGCAGTACTTC
TRBV11-2	-	14	-	TRBJ2-2	CASSLTRGSGELFF	TGTGCCAGCAGCTTAACTCGGGGGAGCGGGGAGCTGTTTTTT
TRBV20-1	TRBD1	15	-	TRBJ2-1	CSATDRGRTHNEQFF	TGCAGTGCCACCGACAGGGGCCGAACCCACAATGAGCAGTTCTTC
TRBV27	-	13	few	TRBJ2-7	CASSPSTRSEQYF	TGTGCCAGCAGTCCCTCGACACGCAGCGAGCAGTACTTC
TRBV24-1	-	13	few	TRBJ2-7	CATSDPTSYEQYF	TGTGCCACCAGTGATCCGACTAGCTACGAGCAGTACTTC
TRBV7-2	TRBD2	16	-	TRBJ2-7	CASSPLGLAGNNEQYF	TGTGCCAGCAGCCCCCTGGGACTAGCGGGGAACAATGAGCAGTACTTC
TRBV29-1	TRBD1	13	-	TRBJ1-6	CSATDRVGSPLHF	TGCAGCGCCACGGACAGGGTTGGGTCACCCCTCCACTTT
TRBV20-1	TRBD2	17	-	TRBJ2-7	CSAPGVGLAGGYNEQYF	TGCAGTGCTCCTGGGGTGGGGTTAGCGGGGGGCTACAATGAGCAGTACTTC
TRBV12-3/TRBV12-4	-	14	-	TRBJ2-3	CASKRASELHTQYF	TGTGCCAGTAAGAGGGCTAGCGAGTTACATACGCAGTATTTT
TRBV7-2	TRBD1	16	-	TRBJ2-2	CASSLGTGGVSGELFF	TGTGCCAGCAGCCTTGGGACAGGGGGAGTGTCCGGGGAGCTGTTTTTT
TRBV20-1	TRBD2	16	few	TRBJ2-7	CSARPGTSGSIYEQYF	TGCAGTGCGAGACCTGGGACTAGCGGGAGTATCTACGAGCAGTACTTC
TRBV28	-	14	-	TRBJ2-1	CASSNGGSYNEQFF	TGTGCCAGCAGCAACGGAGGCTCCTACAATGAGCAGTTCTTC
TRBV20-1	TRBD2	15	many	TRBJ2-1	CSARLPAGDYNEQFF	TGCAGTGCTAGACTACCAGCGGGAGACTACAATGAGCAGTTCTTC
TRBV13	TRBD1	14	-	TRBJ2-5	CASSSRTGAGEQYF	TGTGCCAGCAGCTCTAGGACAGGGGCTGGGGAGCAGTACTTC
TRBV12-3/TRBV12-4	-	14	-	TRBJ2-5	CASSLGIRGETQYF	TGTGCCAGCAGTTTGGGTATAAGGGGGGAGACCCAGTACTTC
TRBV11-2	-	14	few	TRBJ1-4	CASSSAPDGEKLFF	TGTGCCAGCAGCTCGGCACCAGACGGCGAAAAACTGTTTTTT
TRBV5-4	-	14	-	TRBJ2-6	CASSWRGGANVLTF	TGTGCCAGCAGCTGGAGGGGTGGGGCCAACGTCCTGACTTTC
TRBV5-5	TRBD1	16	-	TRBJ2-7	CASSSYPGQGNYEQYF	TGTGCCAGCAGCTCGTACCCGGGACAGGGAAACTACGAGCAGTACTTC
TRBV9	-	13	-	TRBJ2-1	CASSVAGVSEQFF	TGTGCCAGCAGCGTAGCTGGGGTGAGTGAGCAGTTCTTC
TRBV29-1	-	11	-	TRBJ2-4	CSVVLRNIQYF	TGCAGCGTTGTCCTCAGAAACATTCAGTACTTC